The clone carrying this T cell receptor beta chain was seen repeatedly, ten times or more. Its antigen is still unknown. The record originates from a study of CD8 T cells in ankylosing spondylitis. Study-wide results and limits: Reports say disease-linked clones showed up significantly more in matched ankylosing spondylitis synovial fluid. Ankylosing spondylitis blood appeared to be characterized by a TCR beta motif of 8 or 9 highly homologous variants. There were earlier reports of some motif variants in reactive arthritis synovial fluid and blood.

TCRdb called the 5' RACE reads again in MiXCR, with one record for every CDR3 protein. The data show approximately 400,000 distinct CDR3 sequences, with 17% seen just once and approximately 1% held by the top ten. V dropped 1 base and J dropped 3 bases, with 8 bases sitting between them. The CDR3 is 14 residues long. Sequencing used blood, either unsorted or a sorted T cell fraction (not recorded which). V is TRBV12-3 or TRBV12-4 and J is TRBJ2-3, with TRBD2 as a possible D gene (5 bases). This receptor was obtained from a male donor with ankylosing spondylitis. The CDR3 here is CASSLGRVTDTQYF. The CDR3 coding sequence is TGTGCCAGCAGTTTAGGGCGGGTAACAGATACGCAGTATTTT.